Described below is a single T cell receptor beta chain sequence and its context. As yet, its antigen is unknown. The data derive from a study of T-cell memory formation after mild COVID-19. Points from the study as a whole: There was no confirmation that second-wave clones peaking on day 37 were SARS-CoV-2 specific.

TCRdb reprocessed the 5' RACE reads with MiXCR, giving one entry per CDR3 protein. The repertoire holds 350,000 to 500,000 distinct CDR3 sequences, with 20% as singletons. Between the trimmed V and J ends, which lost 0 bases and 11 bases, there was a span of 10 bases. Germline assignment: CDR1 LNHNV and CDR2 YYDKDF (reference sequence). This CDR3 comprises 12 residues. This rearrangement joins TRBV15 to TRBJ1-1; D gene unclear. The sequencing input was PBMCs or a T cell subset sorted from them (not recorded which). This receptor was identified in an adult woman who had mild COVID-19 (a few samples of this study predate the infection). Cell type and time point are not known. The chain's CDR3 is CATSRDANGAFF. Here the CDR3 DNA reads TGTGCCACCAGCAGAGATGCCAATGGGGCTTTCTTT. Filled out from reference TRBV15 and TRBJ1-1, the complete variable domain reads DAMVIQNPRYQVTQFGKPVTLSCSQTLNHNVMYWYQQKSSQAPKLLFHYYDKDFNNEADTPDNFQSRRPNTSFCFLDIRSPGLGDTAMYLCATSRDANGAFFGQGTRLTVV.